This T cell receptor beta chain appears in the sequencing data of a study of T-cell reconstitution after alpha-beta-depleted transplantation in children. Findings of the study overall: T-cell numbers and diversity, one year after transplant, stemmed largely from T cells that were newly produced. Several hundred rapidly expanded clones from non-depleted graft cells reportedly supplied alpha-beta T cells about two months post-transplant.

Remarks on this clonotype: Its cognate antigen is unknown. The junction and the germline gene differ at one end; a read error may be behind it.

The CDR3 has 11 residues. Germline V gene lookup returns CDR1 DFQATT and CDR2 SNEGSKA (reference sequence). Preparation of the TCRbeta library involved a method that used unique molecular identifiers. MiXCR, applied by TCRdb to the PCR reads, yields one record per CDR3 protein. The sample shows 610,000 or so distinct CDR3 sequences, about a quarter of them seen only once. This TCR was recovered from a boy in the first two years of life with Wiskott-Aldrich syndrome, due to receive a stem cell transplant. The sequences come from PBMCs, collected before TCRalphabeta/CD19-depleted stem cell transplant. The rearrangement joins TRBV20-1 to TRBJ1-6, with a tentative D call TRBD1 (5 bases). The CDR3 coding sequence is TGCAGTGCTAGTTACCCTGACAGTTTAATTTTC. Its translation is CSASYPDSLIF.